A selection of T cell receptor beta chains follows, all from one sample in a study of CD8 T cells in ankylosing spondylitis. TCRdb fed the 5' RACE reads into MiXCR, producing one record per CDR3 protein. The table shows 150,000 to 200,000 distinct CDR3 sequences, with 9.5% to 15% occurring only once. Sequenced: blood, either unsorted or a sorted T cell fraction (not recorded which). These receptors all stem from a male donor with ankylosing spondylitis or in good health (not recorded which). Each CDR3 is given with its conserved first and last residue.

j_call,v_call,cdr3_aa
TRBJ2-5,TRBV7-9,CASSLGTGVETQYF
TRBJ2-7,TRBV14,CASSSIGGRPEQYF
TRBJ1-2,TRBV5-1,CASSLQEAQGYTF
TRBJ2-1,TRBV7-6,CASSLAQGEQFF
TRBJ1-2,TRBV7-9,CASSRARPERGYTF
TRBJ2-5,TRBV12-3/TRBV12-4,CASSWTGGDSETQYF
TRBJ2-3,TRBV5-6,CASSWGLQGDTQYF
TRBJ2-5,TRBV11-1,CASSFYGEAGGNQETQYF
TRBJ1-1,TRBV29-1,CSAEGGRNTEAFF
TRBJ2-7,TRBV6-1,CASSPRGTGYEQYF
TRBJ2-1,TRBV20-1,CCARGLSGRETYNEQFF
TRBJ2-5,TRBV5-1,CASSGDNQETQYF
TRBJ2-7,TRBV10-3,CAIRAARTRPSDYYEQYF
TRBJ1-4,TRBV30,CAWRRTATGEKLFF
TRBJ2-7,TRBV6-5,CASSYARTGSYEQYF
TRBJ2-2,TRBV4-1,CASSQMGRSTGELFF
TRBJ2-1,TRBV28,CASSFLGSSSSYNEQFF
TRBJ2-3,TRBV4-2,CASSQEVGPIGTDTQYF
TRBJ2-7,TRBV11-2,CASSRDRASGSYEQYF
TRBJ2-1,TRBV5-1,CASSFGADYYNEQFF
TRBJ1-2,TRBV20-1,CSARDTGPLNYGYTF
TRBJ2-2,TRBV7-9,CASSSVTGELFF
TRBJ2-7,TRBV5-1,CASSGGTVSRYEQYF
TRBJ1-2,TRBV2,CASSEILGQGFMGYTF
TRBJ1-1,TRBV14,CASSQVTLVWGTEAFF
TRBJ2-2,TRBV24-1,CATSEPAPASELFF
TRBJ2-3,TRBV12-3/TRBV12-4,CASRQQSTDTQYF
TRBJ2-1,TRBV4-1,CASSHPGGKRGGQDNEQFF
TRBJ2-1,TRBV20-1,CSARARQSTYNEQFF
TRBJ1-2,TRBV12-3/TRBV12-4,CASSLGPGQGSGYTF
TRBJ2-1,TRBV6-2/TRBV6-3,CASSYNGEPAAGGPDEQFF